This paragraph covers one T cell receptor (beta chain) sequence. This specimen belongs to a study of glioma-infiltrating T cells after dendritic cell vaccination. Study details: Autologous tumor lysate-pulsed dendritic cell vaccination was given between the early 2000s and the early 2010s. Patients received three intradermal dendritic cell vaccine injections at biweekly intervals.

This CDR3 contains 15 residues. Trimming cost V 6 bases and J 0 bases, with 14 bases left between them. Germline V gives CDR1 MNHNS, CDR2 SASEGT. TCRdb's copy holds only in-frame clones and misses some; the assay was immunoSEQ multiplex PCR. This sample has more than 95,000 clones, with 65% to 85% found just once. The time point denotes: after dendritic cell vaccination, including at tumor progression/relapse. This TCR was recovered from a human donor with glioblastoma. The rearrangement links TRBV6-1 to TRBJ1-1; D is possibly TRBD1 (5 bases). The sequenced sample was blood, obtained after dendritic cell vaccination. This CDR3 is CASRGRQRMNTEAFF. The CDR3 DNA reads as TGTGCCAGCAGGGGGCGACAGAGAATGAACACTGAAGCTTTCTTT.